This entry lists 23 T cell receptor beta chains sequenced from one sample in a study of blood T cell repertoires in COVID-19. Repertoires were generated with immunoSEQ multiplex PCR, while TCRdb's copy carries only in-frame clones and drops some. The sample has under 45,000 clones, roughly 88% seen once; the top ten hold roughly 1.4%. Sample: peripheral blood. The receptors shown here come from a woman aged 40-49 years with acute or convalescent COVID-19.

The CDR3 DNA follows: TGTGCCAGCAGTATAGGAGGGGGCTTAAGACAGCCCCAGCATTTT. It is translated as CASSIGGGLRQPQHF. This chain joins TRBV27 and TRBJ1-5; 7 nucleotides align to TRBD1. Trimming cost V 5 bases and J 7 bases; bases outside gene matches: 11. The germline V gene has CDR1 MNHEY and CDR2 SMNVEV (reference sequence). The CDR3 spans 15 residues.

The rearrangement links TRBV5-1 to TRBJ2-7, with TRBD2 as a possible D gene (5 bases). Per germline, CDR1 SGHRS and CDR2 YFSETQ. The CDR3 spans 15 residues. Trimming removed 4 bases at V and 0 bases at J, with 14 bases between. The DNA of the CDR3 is TGCGCCAGCAGCCCAGGACTGACGAGCTCCTACGAGCAGTACTTC. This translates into CASSPGLTSSYEQYF.

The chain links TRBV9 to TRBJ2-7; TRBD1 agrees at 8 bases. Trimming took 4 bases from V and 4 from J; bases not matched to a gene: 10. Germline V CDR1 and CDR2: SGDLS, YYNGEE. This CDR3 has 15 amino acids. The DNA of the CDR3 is TGTGCCAGCAGCCTCGGGGACAGGCTGGGGTACGAGCAGTACTTC. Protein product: CASSLGDRLGYEQYF.

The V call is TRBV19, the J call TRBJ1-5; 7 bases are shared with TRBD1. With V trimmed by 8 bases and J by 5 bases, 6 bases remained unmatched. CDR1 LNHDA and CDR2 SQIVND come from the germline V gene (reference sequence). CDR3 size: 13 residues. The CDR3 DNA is TGTGCCAGTCGAATCACAGGGGATCAGCCCCAGCATTTT. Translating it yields CASRITGDQPQHF.

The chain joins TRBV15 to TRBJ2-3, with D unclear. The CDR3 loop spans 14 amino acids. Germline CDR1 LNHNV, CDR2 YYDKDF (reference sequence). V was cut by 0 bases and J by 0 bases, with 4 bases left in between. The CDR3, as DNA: TGTGCCACCAGCAGAGACAGTAGCACAGATACGCAGTATTTT. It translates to CATSRDSSTDTQYF.

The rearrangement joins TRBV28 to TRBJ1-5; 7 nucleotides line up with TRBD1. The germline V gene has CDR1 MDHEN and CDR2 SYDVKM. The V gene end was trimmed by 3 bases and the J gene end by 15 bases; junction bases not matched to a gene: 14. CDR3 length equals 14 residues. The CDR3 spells CASSLRGQDRIRHF. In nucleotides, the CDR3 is TGTGCCAGCAGTTTGCGCGGCCAGGACAGGATTCGGCATTTT.

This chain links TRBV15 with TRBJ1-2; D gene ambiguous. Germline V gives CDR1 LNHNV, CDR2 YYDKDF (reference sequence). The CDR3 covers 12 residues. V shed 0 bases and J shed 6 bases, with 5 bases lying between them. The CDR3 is CATSRDLNGYTF. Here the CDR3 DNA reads TGTGCCACCAGCAGAGATCTTAATGGCTACACCTTC.

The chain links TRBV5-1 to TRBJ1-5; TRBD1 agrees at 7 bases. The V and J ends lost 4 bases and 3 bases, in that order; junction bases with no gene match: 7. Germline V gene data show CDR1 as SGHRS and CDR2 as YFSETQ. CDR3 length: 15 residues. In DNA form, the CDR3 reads TGCGCCAGCAGCCGCAATACAGGGGTCAATCAGCCCCAGCATTTT. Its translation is CASSRNTGVNQPQHF.

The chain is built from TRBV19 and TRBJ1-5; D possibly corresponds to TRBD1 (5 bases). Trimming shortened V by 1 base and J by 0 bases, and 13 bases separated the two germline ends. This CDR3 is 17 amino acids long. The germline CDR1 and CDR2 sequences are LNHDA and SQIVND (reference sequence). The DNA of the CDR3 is TGTGCCAGTAGTATAGGGATGACAGCTTATAGCAATCAGCCCCAGCATTTT. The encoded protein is CASSIGMTAYSNQPQHF.

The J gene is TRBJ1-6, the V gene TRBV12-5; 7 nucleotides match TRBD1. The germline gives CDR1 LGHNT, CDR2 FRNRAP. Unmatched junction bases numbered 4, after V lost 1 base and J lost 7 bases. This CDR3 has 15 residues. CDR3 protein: CASGLGQGGNSPLHF. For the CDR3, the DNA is TGTGCTAGTGGTTTGGGACAGGGTGGGAATTCACCCCTCCACTTT.

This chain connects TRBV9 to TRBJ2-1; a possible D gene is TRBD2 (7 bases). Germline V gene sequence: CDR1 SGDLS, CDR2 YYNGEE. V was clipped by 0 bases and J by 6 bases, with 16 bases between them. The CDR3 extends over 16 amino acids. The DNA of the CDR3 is TGTGCCAGCAGCGTAGACGGGGGGACAAAGTTCAATGAGCAGTTCTTC. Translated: CASSVDGGTKFNEQFF.

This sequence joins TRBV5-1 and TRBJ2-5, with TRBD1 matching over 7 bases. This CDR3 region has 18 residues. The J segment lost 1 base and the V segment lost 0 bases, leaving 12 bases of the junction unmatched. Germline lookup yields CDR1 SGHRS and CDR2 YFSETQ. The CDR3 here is CASSLGQGVGIFQETQYF. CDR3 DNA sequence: TGCGCCAGCAGCTTGGGGCAGGGGGTAGGCATTTTCCAAGAGACCCAGTACTTC.

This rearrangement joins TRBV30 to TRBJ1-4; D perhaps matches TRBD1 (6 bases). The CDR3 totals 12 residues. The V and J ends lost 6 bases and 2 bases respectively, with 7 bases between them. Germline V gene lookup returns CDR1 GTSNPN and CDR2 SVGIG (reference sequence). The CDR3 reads CACGQTNEKLFF. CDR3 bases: TGTGCCTGCGGACAGACTAATGAAAAACTGTTTTTT.

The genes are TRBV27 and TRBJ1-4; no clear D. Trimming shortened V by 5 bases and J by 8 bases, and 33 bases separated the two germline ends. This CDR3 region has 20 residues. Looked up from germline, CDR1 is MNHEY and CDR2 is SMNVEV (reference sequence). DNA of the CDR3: TGTGCCAGCAGTCCCTCTATGTTAGCAACAATTAAACGACCATACGAAAAACTGTTTTTT. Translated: CASSPSMLATIKRPYEKLFF.

CDR3 loop: CASSLAERYEQYF. CDR3 DNA sequence: TGCGCCAGCAGCTTGGCGGAGCGCTACGAGCAGTACTTC. The V gene is TRBV5-1, the J gene TRBJ2-7; D is unclear. The CDR3 extends over 13 amino acids. Between the trimmed V and J ends, which lost 0 bases and 3 bases, there was a span of 7 bases. Per the germline V gene, CDR1 is SGHRS and CDR2 is YFSETQ.

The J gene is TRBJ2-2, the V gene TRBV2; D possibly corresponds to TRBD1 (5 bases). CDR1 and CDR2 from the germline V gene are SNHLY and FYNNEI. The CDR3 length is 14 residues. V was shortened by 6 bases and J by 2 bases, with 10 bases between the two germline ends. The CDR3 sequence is CASRKDTNTGELFF. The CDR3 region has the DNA TGTGCCAGCAGAAAGGACACAAACACCGGGGAGCTGTTTTTT.

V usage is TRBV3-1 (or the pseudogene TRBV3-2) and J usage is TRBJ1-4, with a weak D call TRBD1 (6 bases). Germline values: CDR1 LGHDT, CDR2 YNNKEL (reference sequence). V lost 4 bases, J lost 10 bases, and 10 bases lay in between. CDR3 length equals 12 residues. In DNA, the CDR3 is TGTGCCAGCAGCCCGGGACACGTAAAACTGTTTTTT. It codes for CASSPGHVKLFF.

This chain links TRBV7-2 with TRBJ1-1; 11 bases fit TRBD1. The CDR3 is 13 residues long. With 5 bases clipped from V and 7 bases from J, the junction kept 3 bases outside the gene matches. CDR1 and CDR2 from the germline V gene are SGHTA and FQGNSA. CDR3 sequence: CASSLGTGGEAFF. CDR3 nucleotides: TGTGCCAGCAGCCTTGGGACAGGGGGTGAAGCTTTCTTT.

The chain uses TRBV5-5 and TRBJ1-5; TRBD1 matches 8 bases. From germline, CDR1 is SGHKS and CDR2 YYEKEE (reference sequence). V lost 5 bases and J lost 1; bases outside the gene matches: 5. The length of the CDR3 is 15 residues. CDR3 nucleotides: TGTGCCAGCAGGATGGGACAGGAAAGCAATCAGCCCCAGCATTTT. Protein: CASRMGQESNQPQHF. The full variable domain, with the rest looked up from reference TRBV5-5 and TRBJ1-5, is DAGVTQSPTHLIKTRGQQVTLRCSPISGHKSVSWYQQVLGQGPQFIFQYYEKEERGRGNFPDRFSARQFPNYSSELNVNALLLGDSALYLCASRMGQESNQPQHFGDGTRLSIL.

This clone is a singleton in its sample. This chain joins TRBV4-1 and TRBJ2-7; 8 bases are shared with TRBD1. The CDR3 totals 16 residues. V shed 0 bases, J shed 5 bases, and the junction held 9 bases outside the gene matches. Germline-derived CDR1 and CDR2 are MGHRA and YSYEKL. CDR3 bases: TGCGCCAGCAGCCAAGAGGTAGGACAGGGAATCAACGAGCAGTACTTC. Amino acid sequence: CASSQEVGQGINEQYF.

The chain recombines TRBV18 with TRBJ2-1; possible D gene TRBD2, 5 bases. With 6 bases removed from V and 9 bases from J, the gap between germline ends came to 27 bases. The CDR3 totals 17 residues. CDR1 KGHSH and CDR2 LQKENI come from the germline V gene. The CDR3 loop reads CASSPAALAWIIGEQFF. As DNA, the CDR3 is TGTGCCAGCTCCCCCGCGGCGCTAGCATGGATCATTGGTGAGCAGTTCTTC.

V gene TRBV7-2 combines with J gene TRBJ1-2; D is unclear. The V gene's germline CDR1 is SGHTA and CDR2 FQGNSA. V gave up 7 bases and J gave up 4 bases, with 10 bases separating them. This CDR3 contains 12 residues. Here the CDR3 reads CASNEGLYGYTF. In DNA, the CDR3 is TGTGCCAGCAACGAGGGCCTCTATGGCTACACCTTC.

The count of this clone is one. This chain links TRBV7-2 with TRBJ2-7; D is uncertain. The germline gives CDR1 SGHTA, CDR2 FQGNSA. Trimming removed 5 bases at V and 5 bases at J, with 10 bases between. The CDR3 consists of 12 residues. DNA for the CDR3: TGTGCCAGCAGCAGCTTAGTCCACGAGCAGTACTTC. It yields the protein CASSSLVHEQYF.